A selection of T cell receptor beta chains follows, all from one sample in a study of regulatory T cells. Repertoires were generated with immunoSEQ multiplex PCR, while TCRdb's copy carries only in-frame clones and drops some. The repertoire includes some 20,000 clones, 93% of them detected once, and roughly 4% sits in the top ten. Sequencing was done on a sample of CD8+ T cells sorted from blood. All receptors derive from a child aged 2-15 years with CD3G deficiency. Both conserved end residues are part of each CDR3. A D gene is named only where the DNA matches it firmly. Clone size, where shown, is once, few, many, or a class for clones that have expanded.

clone_size j_call cdr3_length d_call v_call cdr3_aa cdr3_nt
- TRBJ2-7 13 - TRBV27 CASSLSSAGEQYF TGTGCCAGCAGTTTATCCTCCGCCGGGGAGCAGTACTTC
- TRBJ1-1 14 - TRBV19 CASRVAGELKKAFF TGTGCCAGTAGGGTCGCGGGGGAACTCAAAAAAGCTTTCTTT
- TRBJ2-7 15 TRBD1 TRBV5-1 CASSLTGTGVDEQYF TGCGCCAGCAGCTTGACCGGGACAGGGGTGGACGAGCAGTACTTC
- TRBJ2-3 14 - TRBV9 CASSPRTDLDTQYF TGTGCCAGCAGCCCGAGAACGGACCTAGATACGCAGTATTTT
- TRBJ2-1 15 - TRBV6-5 CASSYPTSSYNEQFF TGTGCCAGCAGTTACCCTACGAGCTCCTACAATGAGCAGTTCTTC
- TRBJ2-7 12 - TRBV6-6 CASSRPGGEQYF TGTGCCAGCAGCCGACCCGGGGGTGAGCAGTACTTC
- TRBJ2-7 12 - TRBV28 CASSKGSGEQYF TGTGCCAGCAGCAAAGGGTCTGGCGAGCAGTACTTC
once TRBJ2-5 14 TRBD1 TRBV28 CASSSGQGRETQYF TGTGCCAGCAGTTCGGGACAGGGGAGGGAGACCCAGTACTTC
- TRBJ1-6 17 - TRBV19 CASSTHPNNRAPSPLHF TGTGCCAGTAGTACACACCCCAACAACAGGGCCCCTTCACCCCTCCACTTT
- TRBJ2-1 15 TRBD2 TRBV27 CASSPALAGLSEQFF TGTGCCAGCAGTCCCGCTCTAGCGGGTCTTAGCGAGCAGTTCTTC
- TRBJ2-7 12 TRBD1 TRBV6-1 CASRLQGDEQYF TGTGCCAGCAGACTACAGGGGGACGAGCAGTACTTC
- TRBJ1-1 12 - TRBV28 CASSLWGREAFF TGTGCCAGCAGTTTATGGGGTAGGGAAGCTTTCTTT
once TRBJ2-5 19 - TRBV28 CASSPLIQGGGLGKETQYF TGTGCCAGCAGTCCCCTTATTCAGGGGGGAGGGTTGGGTAAAGAGACCCAGTACTTC
- TRBJ2-5 12 - TRBV28 CASSSWAETQYF TGTGCCAGCAGTTCCTGGGCTGAGACCCAGTACTTC
- TRBJ2-2 14 - TRBV19 CASRYRDEAGELFF TGTGCCAGTCGTTACCGGGACGAAGCCGGGGAGCTGTTTTTT
- TRBJ2-7 14 TRBD2 TRBV28 CATSWAGGFYEQYF TGTGCCACCTCGTGGGCGGGGGGTTTTTACGAGCAGTACTTC
- TRBJ1-2 13 TRBD1 TRBV28 CASSSDREGGYTF TGTGCCAGCAGTTCAGACAGGGAAGGCGGCTACACCTTC
- TRBJ2-7 16 TRBD2 TRBV28 CASSERTSGTLYEQYF TGTGCCAGCAGTGAGCGGACTAGCGGGACCCTCTACGAGCAGTACTTC
- TRBJ1-2 12 - TRBV6-5 CASSYLGGGYTF TGTGCCAGCAGTTACTTAGGGGGTGGCTACACCTTC
- TRBJ2-7 11 - TRBV28 CASSRGYEQYF TGTGCCAGCAGCCGTGGTTACGAGCAGTACTTC
- TRBJ1-4 14 - TRBV4-1 CASSPTGLNEKLFF TGCGCCAGCAGCCCGACAGGCCTTAATGAAAAACTGTTTTTT
- TRBJ2-5 14 - TRBV7-6 CASSSSEGIVTQYF TGTGCCAGCAGCTCCAGTGAGGGGATCGTGACCCAGTACTTC
- TRBJ2-1 13 - TRBV27 CASSFYSDGEQFF TGTGCCAGCAGTTTCTATTCGGACGGTGAGCAGTTCTTC
- TRBJ2-7 14 - TRBV28 CASSLAGRSYEQYF TGTGCCAGCAGTTTGGCAGGGAGGTCCTACGAGCAGTACTTC
- TRBJ1-5 15 - TRBV6-1 CASSGLGSGNQPQHF TGTGCCAGCAGTGGGCTTGGTTCCGGCAATCAGCCCCAGCATTTT
- TRBJ2-1 12 - TRBV5-6 CASSLGGGAQFF TGTGCCAGCAGCTTGGGCGGGGGCGCGCAGTTCTTC
- TRBJ1-3 14 - TRBV6-1 CASSEALLGTAIYF TGTGCCAGCAGTGAAGCGCTTCTAGGAACCGCCATATATTTT
- TRBJ2-6 13 - TRBV28 CATHEVGANVLTF TGTGCCACTCACGAGGTTGGGGCCAACGTCCTGACTTTC
once TRBJ2-1 15 TRBD1 TRBV6-1 CASSEDRGYHNEQFF TGTGCCAGCAGTGAGGACAGGGGATATCACAATGAGCAGTTCTTC
- TRBJ1-1 16 - TRBV5-1 CASRQGLGGKNTEAFF TGCGCCAGCCGCCAGGGTTTGGGTGGGAAGAACACTGAAGCTTTCTTT